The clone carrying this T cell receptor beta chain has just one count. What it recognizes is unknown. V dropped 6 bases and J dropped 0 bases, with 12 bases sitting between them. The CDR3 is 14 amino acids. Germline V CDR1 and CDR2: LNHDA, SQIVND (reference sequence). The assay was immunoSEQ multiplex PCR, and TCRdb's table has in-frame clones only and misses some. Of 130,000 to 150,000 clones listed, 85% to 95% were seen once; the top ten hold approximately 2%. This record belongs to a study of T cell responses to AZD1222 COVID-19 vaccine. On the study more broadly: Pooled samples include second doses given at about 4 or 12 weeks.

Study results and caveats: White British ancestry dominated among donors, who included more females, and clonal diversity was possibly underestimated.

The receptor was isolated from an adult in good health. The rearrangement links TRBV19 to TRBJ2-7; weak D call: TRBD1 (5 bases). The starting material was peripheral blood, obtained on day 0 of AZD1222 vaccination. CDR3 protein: CASSRQTSSYEQYF. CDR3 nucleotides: TGTGCCAGTAGCAGACAGACGAGCTCCTACGAGCAGTACTTC.